This record concerns one T cell receptor beta chain sequence. The protocol was immunoSEQ multiplex PCR, while the TCRdb copy is restricted to in-frame clones and leaves out a portion. The table lists tens of thousands of clones, 75% to 85% of them singletons. These data are taken from a study of blood T cell repertoires in COVID-19. CDR3 length: 15 amino acids. Germline V lookup: CDR1 MNHEY, CDR2 SVGAGI. The V segment lost 2 bases and the J segment 8 bases; nucleotides outside the gene matches: 6. The chain uses TRBV6-5 and TRBJ1-2; 12 nucleotides agree with TRBD1. The sequence was collected from a woman aged 70-85 years with acute or convalescent COVID-19. Sequenced: peripheral blood. This chain's CDR3 is CASSYRDRGLGGYTF. The CDR3 DNA reads as TGTGCCAGCAGTTACCGGGACAGGGGGCTTGGAGGCTACACCTTC.